Shown below are 32 T cell receptor beta chains from a single sample sequenced in a study of blood T cell repertoires in COVID-19. Method: immunoSEQ multiplex PCR; TCRdb's copy keeps in-frame clones and lacks some. Here the sample spans 61,000 or so clones, 88% being singletons. The source material was peripheral blood. These TCRs come from a woman between 45 and 65 years old with active or convalescent COVID-19.

The J gene is TRBJ2-1, the V gene TRBV29-1, with D possibly TRBD2 on 6 matching bases. The V end was cut by 8 bases, the J end by 7 bases, with 21 bases between. From germline, CDR1 is SQVTM and CDR2 ANQGSEA. This CDR3 is built from 14 residues. For the CDR3, the DNA is TGCAGCACCTCTAGCGTTTCACTAGGGAATGAGCAGTTCTTC. Its translation: CSTSSVSLGNEQFF.

This chain links TRBV5-4 with TRBJ2-7; D gene ambiguous. Looked up from germline, CDR1 is SGHNT and CDR2 is YYREEE (reference sequence). The V and J ends lost 3 bases and 5 bases respectively, with 12 bases between them. The CDR3 sequence is 13 residues long. CDR3 DNA sequence: TGTGCCAGCAGCTCGGTACTCTCAAACGAGCAGTACTTC. Protein: CASSSVLSNEQYF.

The CDR3 protein is CASRATDWTGYSGELFF. Here the CDR3 DNA reads TGCGCCAGCAGGGCCACGGACTGGACAGGGTACAGCGGGGAGCTGTTTTTT. The V gene is TRBV5-1, the J gene TRBJ2-2, with 8 bases lining up with TRBD1. Trimming removed 5 bases from V and 7 bases from J; junction bases left unmatched: 16. The CDR3 contains 17 residues. Germline V gene data show CDR1 as SGHRS and CDR2 as YFSETQ.

V is TRBV3-1 (or the pseudogene TRBV3-2) and J is TRBJ2-5; 7 nucleotides line up with TRBD1. The germline V gene has CDR1 LGHDT and CDR2 YNNKEL (reference sequence). The V and J ends lost 1 base and 4 bases, in that order; junction bases with no gene match: 9. The CDR3 spans 16 residues. The CDR3 is CASSQGADRVVETQYF. The CDR3, as DNA: TGTGCCAGCAGCCAAGGTGCCGACAGGGTAGTAGAGACCCAGTACTTC.

This chain joins TRBV11-2 and TRBJ2-3, with 8 bases matching TRBD1. The V gene end was trimmed by 8 bases and the J gene end by 1 base; junction bases not matched to a gene: 11. This CDR3 contains 16 residues. CDR1 and CDR2 (germline): SGHAT, FQNNGV. The CDR3 sequence: CASLPGPGQGTDTQYF. CDR3 nucleotides: TGTGCCAGCCTTCCTGGTCCGGGACAGGGCACAGATACGCAGTATTTT.

The chain couples TRBV4-1 to TRBJ2-2; 7 bases are shared with TRBD2. The CDR3 extends over 16 amino acids. Germline CDR1 reads MGHRA; CDR2 reads YSYEKL. V was clipped by 0 bases and J by 1 base; unmatched bases: 2. Written as DNA, the CDR3 is TGCGCCAGCAGCCAAGACCCTAGCGGGAACACCGGGGAGCTGTTTTTT. Its translation is CASSQDPSGNTGELFF.

The rearrangement uses TRBV29-1 and TRBJ2-1; 8 nucleotides match TRBD1. The V and J ends lost 1 base and 10 bases, in that order; junction bases with no gene match: 15. Germline V gene lookup returns CDR1 SQVTM and CDR2 ANQGSEA. The CDR3 covers 16 residues. CDR3 in DNA: TGCAGCGTTGAAGGCATCCGGGACAGGTCCCGTCGGGAGCAGTTCTTC. As protein: CSVEGIRDRSRREQFF.

The CDR3 sequence: CASSTPGQGYPDTQYF. CDR3 DNA: TGTGCCAGCAGTACGCCGGGACAGGGGTATCCAGATACGCAGTATTTT. The chain has TRBV27 and TRBJ2-3; 10 bases fit TRBD1. Germline CDR1 is MNHEY and CDR2 is SMNVEV (reference sequence). The CDR3 totals 16 residues. Trimming cost V 5 bases and J 4 bases; bases outside gene matches: 9.

J is TRBJ2-3 and V is TRBV6-1; D is undetermined. V was cut by 3 bases and J by 4 bases, with 8 bases left in between. This CDR3 is 13 amino acids long. Germline V CDR1 and CDR2: MNHNS, SASEGT. DNA of the CDR3: TGTGCCAGCAGTGATAATGTCGCAGATACGCAGTATTTT. Translated: CASSDNVADTQYF.

This chain uses TRBV3-1 (or the pseudogene TRBV3-2) with TRBJ1-4, with 7 nucleotides matching TRBD1. The CDR3 extends over 15 amino acids. The trim removed 5 bases at V and 5 bases at J, leaving 8 bases unmatched. Germline V CDR1 and CDR2: LGHDT, YNNKEL (reference sequence). In nucleotides, the CDR3 is TGTGCCAGCAGCATTTCAGGGGGGCGAAATGAAAAACTGTTTTTT. Translation gives CASSISGGRNEKLFF.

The chain recombines TRBV10-2 with TRBJ1-2; D unresolved. The germline gives CDR1 WSHSY, CDR2 SAAADI. The CDR3 covers 12 residues. Trimming stripped 0 bases from V and 5 bases from J, with 4 bases between. The CDR3 reads CASSESRYGYTF. DNA of the CDR3: TGCGCCAGCAGTGAGTCGAGGTATGGCTACACCTTC.

This clone was seen just once. The rearrangement links TRBV30 to TRBJ1-1, with D possibly being TRBD1 (6 bases). Per germline, CDR1 GTSNPN and CDR2 SVGIG (reference sequence). V was clipped by 2 bases and J by 5 bases, with 12 bases between them. The CDR3 contains 13 residues. The CDR3 region is CAWSSDRRTEAFF. As DNA, the CDR3 is TGTGCCTGGAGTTCCGACAGGAGGACTGAAGCTTTCTTT.

The chain employs TRBV10-3 and TRBJ1-1; 9 bases are shared with TRBD1. Germline assignment: CDR1 ENHRY and CDR2 SYGVKD. The CDR3 contains 14 residues. V dropped 7 bases and J dropped 5; count of bases not matched to a gene: 8. CDR3 in DNA: TGTGCCATCACCAGGACAGGGGAGGGGACTGAAGCTTTCTTT. Its protein product is CAITRTGEGTEAFF.

This chain links TRBV5-1 with TRBJ2-7; D unclear. The CDR3 contains 14 residues. The V and J ends lost 4 bases and 1 base respectively, with 12 bases between them. Germline values: CDR1 SGHRS, CDR2 YFSETQ. CDR3 sequence (DNA): TGCGCCAGCAGCCCTACTACTGCTTCCTACGAGCAGTACTTC. This translates into CASSPTTASYEQYF.

This sequence joins TRBV2 and TRBJ1-6, with 8 bases aligning to TRBD1. The germline V gene encodes CDR1 SNHLY and CDR2 FYNNEI. The CDR3 spans 18 residues. V shed 3 bases, J shed 6 bases, and the junction held 13 bases outside the gene matches. The CDR3 sequence: CASSELSPGTGGNSPLHF. In DNA form, the CDR3 reads TGTGCCAGCAGTGAGTTAAGCCCCGGGACAGGAGGTAATTCACCCCTCCACTTT.

This clone has just one count. The chain recombines TRBV7-8 with TRBJ2-1; 12 nucleotides line up with TRBD2. Germline assignment: CDR1 SGHVS and CDR2 FQNEAQ. This CDR3 comprises 16 residues. V shed 5 bases, J shed 10 bases, and the junction held 12 bases outside the gene matches. CDR3 nucleotide sequence: TGTGCCAGCAGCACAGCTAGCGGGAGGGCGACGGGAGAGCAGTTCTTC. Translating gives CASSTASGRATGEQFF.

The CDR3 DNA reads as TGTGCCAGCAGCTTGGGTCCTAGCGGCACAGATACGCAGTATTTT. It yields the protein CASSLGPSGTDTQYF. The chain carries TRBV11-2 and TRBJ2-3; possibly TRBD2 for D (6 bases). There are 15 residues in the CDR3. The V end lost 3 bases, the J end lost 1 base, and 11 bases lay between the germline ends. Germline loops: CDR1 SGHAT, CDR2 FQNNGV.

By sample fraction, this clone is medium-sized. The V gene is TRBV10-2, the J gene TRBJ2-7, with 8 bases identical to TRBD2. V was pared by 2 bases and J by 0 bases, with 3 bases of the junction left unmatched. Germline V lookup: CDR1 WSHSY, CDR2 SAAADI. The CDR3 contains 15 residues. The CDR3 region is CASSEASGLSYEQYF. The CDR3 nucleotides read TGCGCCAGCAGTGAGGCTAGCGGGCTCTCCTACGAGCAGTACTTC.

This clone turned up a few times. The J gene is TRBJ1-1, the V gene TRBV9; D unclear. V shed 1 base and J shed 5 bases, with 12 bases lying between them. The V gene's germline CDR1 is SGDLS and CDR2 YYNGEE. CDR3 length: 14 amino acids. CDR3 region: CASSVSVGGTEAFF. The CDR3 DNA reads as TGTGCCAGCAGCGTATCGGTTGGAGGTACTGAAGCTTTCTTT. Complete variable domain (other parts from reference TRBV9 and TRBJ1-1): DSGVTQTPKHLITATGQRVTLRCSPRSGDLSVYWYQQSLDQGLQFLIQYYNGEERAKGNILERFSAQQFPDLHSELNLSSLELGDSALYFCASSVSVGGTEAFFGQGTRLTVV.

This clone was observed a handful of times. The chain recombines TRBV6-2 or TRBV6-3 with TRBJ1-2, with D perhaps matching TRBD1 (6 bases). The V and J ends lost 4 bases and 8 bases respectively, with 14 bases between them. This CDR3 is 13 amino acids long. The germline V gene encodes CDR1 MNHEY and CDR2 SVGEGT. CDR3 bases: TGTGCCAGCAGTTCGCAGGGGCTCGGCGGCTACACCTTC. This encodes CASSSQGLGGYTF.

The chain uses TRBV19 and TRBJ2-5; 7 nucleotides align to TRBD1. Looked up from germline, CDR1 is LNHDA and CDR2 is SQIVND (reference sequence). J was trimmed by 0 bases and V by 6 bases; bases with no gene match: 7. The CDR3 runs to 15 residues. The CDR3 region has the DNA TGTGCCAGTAGCCCGGGACAGATTTACCAAGAGACCCAGTACTTC. This encodes CASSPGQIYQETQYF.

This chain joins TRBV10-3 and TRBJ2-2, with 11 bases aligning to TRBD2. The V and J ends lost 6 bases and 4 bases, in that order; junction bases with no gene match: 10. The CDR3 is 17 residues long. Germline V gene sequence: CDR1 ENHRY, CDR2 SYGVKD. The CDR3 DNA is TGTGCCATCAGAGGACTAGCGGGTACGGAGTCCACCGGGGAGCTGTTTTTT. It encodes CAIRGLAGTESTGELFF.

The chain links TRBV13 to TRBJ2-3, with 12 bases fitting TRBD2. CDR1 and CDR2 (germline): PRHDT, FYEKMQ (reference sequence). The length of the CDR3 is 17 residues. V lost 5 bases, J lost 5 bases, and 11 bases stayed unmatched. CDR3: CASSLTLAGGPGDTQYF. CDR3 nucleotide sequence: TGTGCCAGCAGCCTCACCCTAGCGGGAGGGCCCGGAGATACGCAGTATTTT.

The chain uses TRBV27 and TRBJ2-3; 8 positions match TRBD2. Germline CDR1 MNHEY, CDR2 SMNVEV (reference sequence). After removal of 5 bases from V and 0 bases from J, the junction contained 7 bases not matched to a gene. This CDR3 has 16 amino acids. The CDR3 region is CASSLTIAGSTDTQYF. The DNA of the CDR3 is TGTGCCAGCAGTCTGACCATAGCGGGGAGCACAGATACGCAGTATTTT.

V and J are TRBV27 and TRBJ2-2; no definite D call. There are 13 residues in the CDR3. Germline lookup yields CDR1 MNHEY and CDR2 SMNVEV (reference sequence). Trimming stripped 2 bases from V and 6 bases from J, with 7 bases between. Here the CDR3 DNA reads TGTGCCAGCAGTTTAATTGGGCCCGGGGAGCTGTTTTTT. Translating gives CASSLIGPGELFF.

The J gene is TRBJ2-2, the V gene TRBV12-3 or TRBV12-4; D is ambiguous. Between the trimmed V and J ends, which lost 6 bases and 6 bases, there was a span of 11 bases. CDR3 size: 13 residues. CDR3 residues: CASSASSSGELFF. Here the CDR3 DNA reads TGTGCCAGCAGCGCATCGAGCTCCGGGGAGCTGTTTTTT.

This clone was recorded at least ten times. The chain combines TRBV28 with TRBJ2-7; 8 positions match TRBD2. Trimming cost V 5 bases and J 5 bases; bases outside gene matches: 8. The CDR3 totals 14 residues. Germline V gene data show CDR1 as MDHEN and CDR2 as SYDVKM. The CDR3 DNA reads TGTGCCAGCAGTGAACCGGGAGGGAGGAACGAGCAGTACTTC. It codes for CASSEPGGRNEQYF.

The rearrangement joins TRBV2 to TRBJ2-2; 13 nucleotides match TRBD2. The germline V gene has CDR1 SNHLY and CDR2 FYNNEI. The CDR3 spans 14 residues. The ends lost 6 bases at V and 7 bases at J; junction bases unmatched: 2. CDR3 DNA sequence: TGTGCCAGCAGCCGGACTAGCGGGAGCGGGGAGCTGTTTTTT. The encoded protein is CASSRTSGSGELFF.

CDR3 DNA: TGTGCCAGCAATACAGGGCTAGTCACTGAAGCTTTCTTT. Amino acids: CASNTGLVTEAFF. The rearrangement links TRBV12-3 or TRBV12-4 to TRBJ1-1; D is perhaps TRBD1 (6 bases). V gave up 7 bases and J gave up 4 bases, with 13 bases separating them. This CDR3 has 13 amino acids.

Here the CDR3 DNA reads TGTGCCAGCAGCCACGAGGGTAATTCACCCCTCCACTTT. It encodes CASSHEGNSPLHF. The chain links TRBV6-5 to TRBJ1-6; no reliable D call. The germline V gene has CDR1 MNHEY and CDR2 SVGAGI. Trimming removed 6 bases from V and 6 bases from J, with 9 bases in between. The CDR3 sequence is 13 residues long.

The chain links TRBV2 to TRBJ2-1, with D maybe TRBD1 (6 bases). Germline CDR1 reads SNHLY; CDR2 reads FYNNEI. Between the trimmed V and J ends, which lost 2 bases and 6 bases, there was a span of 8 bases. This CDR3 has 13 residues. CDR3 in DNA: TGTGCCAGCAGTGAATACAGGGCCAATGAGCAGTTCTTC. It encodes CASSEYRANEQFF.

V usage is TRBV6-1 and J usage is TRBJ1-1; tentatively, D is TRBD1 (6 bases). This CDR3 is built from 16 residues. V lost 1 base and J lost 4, with 16 bases in between. Per the germline V gene, CDR1 is MNHNS and CDR2 is SASEGT. The CDR3 loop reads CASSEELGAGGTEAFF. The DNA for the CDR3 is TGTGCCAGCAGTGAAGAATTGGGGGCTGGGGGCACTGAAGCTTTCTTT.